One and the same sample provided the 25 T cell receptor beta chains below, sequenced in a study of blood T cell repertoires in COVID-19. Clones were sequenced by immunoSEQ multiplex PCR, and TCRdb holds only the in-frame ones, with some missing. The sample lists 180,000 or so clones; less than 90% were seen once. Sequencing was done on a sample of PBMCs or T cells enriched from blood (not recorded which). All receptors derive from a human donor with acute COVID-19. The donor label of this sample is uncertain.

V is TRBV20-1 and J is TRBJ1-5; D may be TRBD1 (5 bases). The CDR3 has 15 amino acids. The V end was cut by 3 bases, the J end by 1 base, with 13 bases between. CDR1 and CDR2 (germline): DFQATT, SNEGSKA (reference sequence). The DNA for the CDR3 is TGCAGTGCTAGTTCGTCCAGGGCGAGCAATCAGCCCCAGCATTTT. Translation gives CSASSSRASNQPQHF.

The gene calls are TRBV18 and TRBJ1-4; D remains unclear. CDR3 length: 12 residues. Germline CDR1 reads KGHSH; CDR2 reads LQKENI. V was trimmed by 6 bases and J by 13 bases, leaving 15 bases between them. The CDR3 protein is CASSDMRAPLFF. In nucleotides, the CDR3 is TGTGCCAGCTCGGATATGCGGGCCCCACTGTTTTTT.

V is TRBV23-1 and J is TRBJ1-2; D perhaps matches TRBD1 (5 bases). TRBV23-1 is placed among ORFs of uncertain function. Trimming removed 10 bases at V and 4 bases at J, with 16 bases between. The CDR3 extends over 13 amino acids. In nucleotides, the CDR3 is TGCGCCACCTCCGGGGGAGTTACCTATGGCTACACCTTC. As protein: CATSGGVTYGYTF.

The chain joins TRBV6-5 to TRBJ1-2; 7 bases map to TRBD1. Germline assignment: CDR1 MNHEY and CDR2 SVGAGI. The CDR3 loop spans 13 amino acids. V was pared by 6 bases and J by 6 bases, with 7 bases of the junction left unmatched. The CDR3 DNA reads TGTGCCAGCAGCCAGACAGGGAGAGATGGCTACACCTTC. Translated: CASSQTGRDGYTF.

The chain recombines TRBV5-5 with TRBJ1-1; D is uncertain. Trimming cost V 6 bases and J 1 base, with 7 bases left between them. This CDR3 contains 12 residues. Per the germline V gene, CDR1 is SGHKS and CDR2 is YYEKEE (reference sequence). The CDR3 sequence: CASNAGNTEAFF. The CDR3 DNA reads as TGTGCCAGCAACGCAGGGAACACTGAAGCTTTCTTT. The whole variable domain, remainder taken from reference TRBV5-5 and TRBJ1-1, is DAGVTQSPTHLIKTRGQQVTLRCSPISGHKSVSWYQQVLGQGPQFIFQYYEKEERGRGNFPDRFSARQFPNYSSELNVNALLLGDSALYLCASNAGNTEAFFGQGTRLTVV.

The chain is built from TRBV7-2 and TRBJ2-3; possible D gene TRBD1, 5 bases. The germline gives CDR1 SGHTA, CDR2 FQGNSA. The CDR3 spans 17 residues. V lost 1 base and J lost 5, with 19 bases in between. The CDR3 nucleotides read TGTGCCAGCAGCTTAGATGGGGCGGCCAGCAATGGAGATACGCAGTATTTT. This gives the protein CASSLDGAASNGDTQYF.

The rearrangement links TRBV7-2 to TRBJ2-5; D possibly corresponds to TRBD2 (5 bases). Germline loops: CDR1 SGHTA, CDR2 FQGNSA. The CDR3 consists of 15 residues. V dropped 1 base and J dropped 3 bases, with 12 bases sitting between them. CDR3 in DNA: TGTGCCAGCAGCTTAGGGCGGACTTTCGAAGAGACCCAGTACTTC. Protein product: CASSLGRTFEETQYF.

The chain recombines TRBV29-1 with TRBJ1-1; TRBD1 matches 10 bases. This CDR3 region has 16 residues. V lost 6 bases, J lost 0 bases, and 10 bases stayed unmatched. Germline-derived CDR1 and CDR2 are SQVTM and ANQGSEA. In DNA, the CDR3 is TGCAGCGTGGCCGGGACAGGGGCGTTTATGAACACTGAAGCTTTCTTT. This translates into CSVAGTGAFMNTEAFF.

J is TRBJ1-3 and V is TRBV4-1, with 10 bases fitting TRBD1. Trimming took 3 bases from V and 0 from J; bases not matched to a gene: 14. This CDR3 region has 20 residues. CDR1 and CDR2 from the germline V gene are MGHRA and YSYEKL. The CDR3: CASSHYFPGQGFGSGNTIYF. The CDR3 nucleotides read TGCGCCAGCAGCCACTATTTCCCGGGACAGGGGTTCGGCTCTGGAAACACCATATATTTT.

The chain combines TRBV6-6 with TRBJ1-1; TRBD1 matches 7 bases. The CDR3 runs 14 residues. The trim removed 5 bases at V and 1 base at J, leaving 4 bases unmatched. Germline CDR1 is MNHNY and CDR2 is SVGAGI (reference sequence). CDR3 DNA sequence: TGTGCCAGCAGTGTTAGACAGGGGAACACTGAAGCTTTCTTT. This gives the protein CASSVRQGNTEAFF.

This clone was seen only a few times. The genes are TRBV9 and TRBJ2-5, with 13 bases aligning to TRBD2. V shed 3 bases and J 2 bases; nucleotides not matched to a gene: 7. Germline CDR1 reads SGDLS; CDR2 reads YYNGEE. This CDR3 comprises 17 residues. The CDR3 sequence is CASSAPQGLAGQETQYF. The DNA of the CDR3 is TGTGCCAGCAGCGCCCCCCAGGGACTAGCGGGACAAGAGACCCAGTACTTC.

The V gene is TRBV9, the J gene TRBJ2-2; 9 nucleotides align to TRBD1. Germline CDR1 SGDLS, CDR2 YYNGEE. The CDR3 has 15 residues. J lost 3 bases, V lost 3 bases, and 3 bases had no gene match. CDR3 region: CASSGWDRDTGELFF. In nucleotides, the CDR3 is TGTGCCAGCAGCGGGTGGGACAGGGACACCGGGGAGCTGTTTTTT.

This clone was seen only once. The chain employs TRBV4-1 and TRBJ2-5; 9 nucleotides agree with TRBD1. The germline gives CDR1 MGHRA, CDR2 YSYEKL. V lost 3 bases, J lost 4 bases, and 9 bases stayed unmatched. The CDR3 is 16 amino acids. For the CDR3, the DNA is TGCGCCAGCAGCCAGGGCCCGGGACAGGGAGGAGAGACCCAGTACTTC. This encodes CASSQGPGQGGETQYF.

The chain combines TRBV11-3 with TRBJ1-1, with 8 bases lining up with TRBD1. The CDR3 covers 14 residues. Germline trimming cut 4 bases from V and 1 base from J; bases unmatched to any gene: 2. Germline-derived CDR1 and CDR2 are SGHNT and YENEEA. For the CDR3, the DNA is TGTGCCAGCAGCTCCGGACAGGGGAACACTGAAGCTTTCTTT. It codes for CASSSGQGNTEAFF. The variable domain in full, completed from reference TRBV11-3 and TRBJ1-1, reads EAGVVQSPRYKIIEKKQPVAFWCNPISGHNTLYWYLQNLGQGPELLIRYENEEAVDDSQLPKDRFSAERLKGVDSTLKIQPAELGDSAVYLCASSSGQGNTEAFFGQGTRLTVV.

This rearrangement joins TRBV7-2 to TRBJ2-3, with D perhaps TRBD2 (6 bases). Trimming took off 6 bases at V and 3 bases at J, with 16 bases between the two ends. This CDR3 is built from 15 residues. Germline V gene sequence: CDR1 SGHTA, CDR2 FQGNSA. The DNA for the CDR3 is TGTGCCAGCAGGGCGACTAGGATGCTAACAGATACGCAGTATTTT. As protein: CASRATRMLTDTQYF.

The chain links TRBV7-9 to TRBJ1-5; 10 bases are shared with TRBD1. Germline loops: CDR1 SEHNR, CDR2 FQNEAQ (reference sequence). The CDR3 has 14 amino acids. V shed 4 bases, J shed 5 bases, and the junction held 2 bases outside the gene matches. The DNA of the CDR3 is TGTGCCAGCAGCTCCGGACAGGGGGATCAGCCCCAGCATTTT. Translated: CASSSGQGDQPQHF.

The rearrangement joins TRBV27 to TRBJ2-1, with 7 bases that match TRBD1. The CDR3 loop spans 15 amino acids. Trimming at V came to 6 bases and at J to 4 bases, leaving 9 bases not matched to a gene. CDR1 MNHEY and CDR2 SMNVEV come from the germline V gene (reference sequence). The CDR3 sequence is CASRDGTADYNEQFF. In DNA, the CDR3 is TGTGCCAGCAGAGACGGGACAGCGGATTACAATGAGCAGTTCTTC.

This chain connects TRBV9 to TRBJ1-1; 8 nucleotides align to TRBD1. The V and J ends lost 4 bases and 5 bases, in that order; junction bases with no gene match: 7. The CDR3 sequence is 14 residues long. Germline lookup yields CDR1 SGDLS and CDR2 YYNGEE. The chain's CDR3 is CASSPRTGRTEAFF. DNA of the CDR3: TGTGCCAGCAGCCCCCGGACAGGGAGAACTGAAGCTTTCTTT.

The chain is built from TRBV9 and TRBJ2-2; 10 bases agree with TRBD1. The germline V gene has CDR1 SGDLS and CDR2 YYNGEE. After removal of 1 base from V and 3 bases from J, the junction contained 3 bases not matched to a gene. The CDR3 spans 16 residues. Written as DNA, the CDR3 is TGTGCCAGCAGCGTAAGACAGGGGGCTTACACCGGGGAGCTGTTTTTT. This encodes CASSVRQGAYTGELFF.

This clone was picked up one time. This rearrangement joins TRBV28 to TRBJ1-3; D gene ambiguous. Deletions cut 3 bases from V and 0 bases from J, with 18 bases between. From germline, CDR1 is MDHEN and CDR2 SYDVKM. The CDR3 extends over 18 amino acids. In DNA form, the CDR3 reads TGTGCCAGCAGTTTTTCCCTTCCCATGTGGAGCTCTGGAAACACCATATATTTT. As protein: CASSFSLPMWSSGNTIYF.

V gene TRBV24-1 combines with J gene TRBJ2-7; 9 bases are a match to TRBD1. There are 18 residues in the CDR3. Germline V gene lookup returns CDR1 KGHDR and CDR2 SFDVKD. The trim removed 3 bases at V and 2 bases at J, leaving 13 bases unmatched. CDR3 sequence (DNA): TGTGCCACCAGTGATCCCCAACCGCCCGGGACAGGGCCCTACGAGCAGTACTTC. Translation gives CATSDPQPPGTGPYEQYF.

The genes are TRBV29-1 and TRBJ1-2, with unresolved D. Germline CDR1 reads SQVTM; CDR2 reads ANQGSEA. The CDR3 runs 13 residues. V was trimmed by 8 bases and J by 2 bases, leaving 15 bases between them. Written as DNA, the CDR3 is TGCAGCTCACCCACCTCGAGGAACTATGGCTACACCTTC. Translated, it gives CSSPTSRNYGYTF.

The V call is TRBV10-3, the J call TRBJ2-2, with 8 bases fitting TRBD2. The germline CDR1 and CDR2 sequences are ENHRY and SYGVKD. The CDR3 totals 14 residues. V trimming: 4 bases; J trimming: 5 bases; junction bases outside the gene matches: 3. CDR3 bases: TGTGCCATCAGTGGGACTAGCCTAACCGGGGAGCTGTTTTTT. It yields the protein CAISGTSLTGELFF.

The CDR3 DNA reads as TGTGCCAGCTCACCACCGGATCGGGGGGCTTCCACCGGGGAGCTGTTTTTT. As protein: CASSPPDRGASTGELFF. V is TRBV18 and J is TRBJ2-2, with a possible D match to TRBD2 (7 bases). Per the germline V gene, CDR1 is KGHSH and CDR2 is LQKENI. The length of the CDR3 is 17 residues. V was trimmed by 0 bases and J by 4 bases, leaving 15 bases between them.

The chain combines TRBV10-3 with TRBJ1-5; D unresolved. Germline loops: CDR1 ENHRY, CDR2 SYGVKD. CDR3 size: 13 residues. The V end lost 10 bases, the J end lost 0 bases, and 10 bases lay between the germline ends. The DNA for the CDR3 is TGTGCCACCCGAAGAGATAGCAATCAGCCCCAGCATTTT. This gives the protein CATRRDSNQPQHF.